Below, 29 T cell receptor beta chains from the same sample are listed, as sequenced in a study of spatial heterogeneity in lung cancer. Their target antigens are unknown. Time point specified: sample taken at primary tumor resection. The study's findings and limits: It was found that expanded intratumoral alpha and beta TCR counts tracked tumor mutation counts.

MiXCR, applied by TCRdb to the 5' RACE reads, yields one record per CDR3 protein. The sample shows some 1,400 distinct CDR3 sequences, approximately 12% of them seen only once. The input for sequencing was lung tumor tissue, taken at surgery. Receptors were obtained from a female donor with early-stage non-small cell lung cancer.

This clonotype rates as medium-sized. The V call is TRBV24-1, the J call TRBJ2-7; the match to TRBD2 covers 10 bases. The V gene's germline CDR1 is KGHDR and CDR2 SFDVKD. V shed 4 bases, J shed 3 bases, and the junction held 8 bases outside the gene matches. CDR3 length equals 16 residues. The CDR3 sequence: CATSDSMTSGLYEQYF. Written as DNA, the CDR3 is TGTGCCACCAGTGACTCGATGACTAGCGGGCTCTACGAGCAGTACTTC.

The V call is TRBV3-1, the J call TRBJ2-2; no firm D call. Trimming left V 6 bases short and J 1 base short, with 3 bases between. From germline, CDR1 is LGHDT and CDR2 YNNKEL (reference sequence). The CDR3 runs 12 residues. CDR3 coding DNA: TGTGCCAGCAGACAGAACACCGGGGAGCTGTTTTTT. This translates into CASRQNTGELFF. The full variable domain, rest sourced from reference TRBV3-1 and TRBJ2-2, is DTAVSQTPKYLVTQMGNDKSIKCEQNLGHDTMYWYKQDSKKFLKIMFSYNNKELIINETVPNRFSPKSPDKAHLNLHINSLELGDSAVYFCASRQNTGELFFGEGSRLTVL.

This CDR3 is CASSLERPTRTTGELFF. The CDR3 nucleotides are TGCGCCAGCAGCTTGGAAAGGCCCACCCGAACCACCGGGGAGCTGTTTTTT. The chain employs TRBV5-1 and TRBJ2-2; no clear D gene. The ends were cut back, 0 bases at V and 4 bases at J, with 16 bases in the middle. Germline V lookup: CDR1 SGHRS, CDR2 YFSETQ. The length of the CDR3 is 17 residues. Supplemented by reference TRBV5-1 and TRBJ2-2, the full variable domain reads KAGVTQTPRYLIKTRGQQVTLSCSPISGHRSVSWYQQTPGQGLQFLFEYFSETQRNKGNFPGRFSGRQFSNSRSEMNVSTLELGDSALYLCASSLERPTRTTGELFFGEGSRLTVL.

By share, this clonotype counts as medium-sized. The rearrangement uses TRBV19 and TRBJ1-2, with D hard to call. This CDR3 spans 16 amino acids. Germline values: CDR1 LNHDA, CDR2 SQIVND (reference sequence). Trimming cost V 3 bases and J 5 bases, with 19 bases left between them. This chain's CDR3 is CASSMDMQAPLYGYTF. The CDR3, as DNA: TGTGCCAGTAGTATGGATATGCAGGCCCCGCTTTATGGCTACACCTTC. Using reference TRBV19 and TRBJ1-2 for the parts outside the CDR3, the full variable domain is DGGITQSPKYLFRKEGQNVTLSCEQNLNHDAMYWYRQDPGQGLRLIYYSQIVNDFQKGDIAEGYSVSREKKESFPLTVTSAQKNPTAFYLCASSMDMQAPLYGYTFGSGTRLTVV.

By sample share, this clonotype is medium-sized. This chain connects TRBV20-1 to TRBJ1-6; weak D call: TRBD1 (6 bases). The CDR3 runs to 16 residues. V lost 0 bases and J 13 bases, leaving 22 bases between the germline ends. The germline gives CDR1 DFQATT, CDR2 SNEGSKA (reference sequence). CDR3 in amino acids: CSARDRGGGGVSPLHF. The CDR3 DNA reads TGCAGTGCTAGAGACAGGGGAGGTGGAGGTGTTTCGCCCCTCCACTTT.

In its sample, this clonotype ranks as medium-sized. The rearrangement links TRBV5-1 to TRBJ2-3, with 10 bases lining up with TRBD2. The CDR3 contains 15 residues. The J segment lost 6 bases and the V segment lost 3 bases, leaving 7 bases of the junction unmatched. Germline-derived CDR1 and CDR2 are SGHRS and YFSETQ. In DNA, the CDR3 is TGCGCCAGCAGCTCAACCGGGACTAGCGATGATACGCAGTATTTT. It specifies CASSSTGTSDDTQYF.

This clonotype was found many times. CDR3 residues: CASSLVGGGPDEQYF. CDR3 in DNA: TGTGCCAGCAGCTTAGTGGGAGGAGGTCCGGACGAGCAGTACTTC. The chain uses TRBV7-2 and TRBJ2-7; D might be TRBD2 (6 bases). The CDR3 covers 15 residues. CDR1 and CDR2 (germline): SGHTA, FQGNSA. V was shortened by 1 base and J by 5 bases, with 15 bases between the two germline ends.

This clonotype was recorded at least ten times. The rearrangement links TRBV20-1 to TRBJ2-5; the match to TRBD1 covers 8 bases. Germline lookup yields CDR1 DFQATT and CDR2 SNEGSKA (reference sequence). The V and J ends lost 5 bases and 5 bases, in that order; junction bases with no gene match: 10. The CDR3 has 14 amino acids. CDR3 loop: CSAPSSRQGETQYF. CDR3 nucleotide sequence: TGCAGTGCTCCCTCCTCGAGACAGGGGGAGACCCAGTACTTC.

This clonotype counts as medium-sized. J is TRBJ1-1 and V is TRBV7-2, with D possibly being TRBD1 (5 bases). Germline-derived CDR1 and CDR2 are SGHTA and FQGNSA. This CDR3 contains 14 residues. Trimming pared 5 bases from V and 4 bases from J, leaving 14 bases between. CDR3 nucleotide sequence: TGTGCCAGCAGCGCAGGGTTCTCTGGCACTGAAGCTTTCTTT. It codes for CASSAGFSGTEAFF. Looking up the rest from reference TRBV7-2 and TRBJ1-1 gives the full variable domain: GAGVSQSPSNKVTEKGKDVELRCDPISGHTALYWYRQSLGQGLEFLIYFQGNSAPDKSGLPSDRFSAERTGGSVSTLTIQRTQQEDSAVYLCASSAGFSGTEAFFGQGTRLTVV.

By share, this clonotype counts as medium-sized. CDR3 DNA: TGTGCCAGCAGCTTAACGACAGGGGTCTATGGCTACACCTTC. Its translation is CASSLTTGVYGYTF. The chain combines TRBV7-9 with TRBJ1-2; TRBD1 aligns across 8 bases. The CDR3 totals 14 residues. Trimming cost V 2 bases and J 4 bases; bases outside gene matches: 3. CDR1 is SEHNR and CDR2 is FQNEAQ in the germline V gene (reference sequence).

This clonotype appeared many times. The CDR3, as DNA: TGTGCCAGCAGCTTAGTAGCAGCGGGGGAACAAGAGACCCAGTACTTC. It yields the protein CASSLVAAGEQETQYF. The V call is TRBV7-2, the J call TRBJ2-5; 8 bases agree with TRBD2. Losses at the gene ends were 1 base for V and 2 bases for J; bases not matched to a gene: 6. The CDR3 has 16 amino acids. CDR1 and CDR2 from the germline V gene are SGHTA and FQGNSA.

This clonotype is termed large (0.1 to 1%). The chain links TRBV7-2 to TRBJ2-7; perhaps D is TRBD1 or TRBD2 (6 bases each). This CDR3 has 16 residues. Per the germline V gene, CDR1 is SGHTA and CDR2 is FQGNSA. V lost 2 bases and J lost 4, with 18 bases in between. The CDR3: CASSLNPPGASYEQYF. The CDR3, as DNA: TGTGCCAGCAGCTTAAATCCGCCGGGGGCGAGTTACGAGCAGTACTTC.

Sample share makes this clonotype medium-sized (0.01 to 0.1%). The V gene is TRBV5-1, the J gene TRBJ2-5; D unclear. From germline, CDR1 is SGHRS and CDR2 YFSETQ. Trimming shortened V by 0 bases and J by 1 base, and 7 bases separated the two germline ends. The CDR3 runs to 14 residues. The CDR3 coding sequence is TGCGCCAGCAGCTTGGCCCAGCCCCAAGAGACCCAGTACTTC. Translated: CASSLAQPQETQYF.

This clonotype was counted ten times or more. For the CDR3, the DNA is TGCAGTGCTGGCCCAACGAGGGAGCAGTTCTTC. Its translation: CSAGPTREQFF. The chain has TRBV20-1 and TRBJ2-1; D not resolved. The CDR3 spans 11 residues. CDR1 is DFQATT and CDR2 is SNEGSKA in the germline V gene (reference sequence). V was trimmed by 5 bases and J by 10 bases, leaving 12 bases between them.

This clonotype is medium-sized (0.01 to 0.1%). The chain employs TRBV9 and TRBJ1-6; 10 positions match TRBD1. This CDR3 has 15 residues. With V trimmed by 3 bases and J by 6 bases, 3 bases remained unmatched. Germline V CDR1 and CDR2: SGDLS, YYNGEE. DNA for the CDR3: TGTGCCAGCAGCGCAGGACAGGGGGGTAATTCACCCCTCCACTTT. This sequence encodes CASSAGQGGNSPLHF.

By share of the sample, this clonotype is medium-sized. The chain combines TRBV6-6 with TRBJ2-3; TRBD2 agrees at 8 bases. CDR3 length: 17 amino acids. Trimming removed 9 bases from V and 0 bases from J; junction bases left unmatched: 14. Germline-derived CDR1 and CDR2 are MNHNY and SVGAGI (reference sequence). The CDR3 sequence is CASMGRGGGGSTDTQYF. As DNA, the CDR3 is TGTGCCAGTATGGGCCGGGGGGGTGGAGGAAGCACAGATACGCAGTATTTT.

In its sample, this clonotype is medium-sized. The rearrangement joins TRBV6-2 or TRBV6-3 to TRBJ2-1; 8 bases are a match to TRBD1. This CDR3 comprises 14 residues. Germline V lookup: CDR1 MNHEY, CDR2 SVGEGT. Losses at the gene ends were 6 bases for V and 4 bases for J; bases not matched to a gene: 5. DNA for the CDR3: TGTGCCAGCAGGGACAGGGCCATATACAATGAGCAGTTCTTC. Encoded protein: CASRDRAIYNEQFF.

This clonotype has at least ten counts. The chain combines TRBV11-2 with TRBJ2-7; D ambiguous. The ends were cut back, 4 bases at V and 2 bases at J, with 15 bases in the middle. The CDR3 covers 15 residues. Germline V gene lookup returns CDR1 SGHAT and CDR2 FQNNGV. Written as DNA, the CDR3 is TGTGCCAGCAGCTCCACGGTGGATATGGCCTACGAGCAGTACTTC. Protein product: CASSSTVDMAYEQYF.

Within the sample, this clonotype is large (0.1 to 1%). V gene TRBV20-1 combines with J gene TRBJ1-1, with a weak D call TRBD1 (6 bases). V lost 2 bases and J lost 1, with 11 bases in between. The CDR3 runs to 14 residues. Germline V gene lookup returns CDR1 DFQATT and CDR2 SNEGSKA (reference sequence). CDR3 in DNA: TGCAGTGCTAGACACGGACAGACGAACACTGAAGCTTTCTTT. Translated, it gives CSARHGQTNTEAFF.

The gene calls are TRBV6-1 and TRBJ2-7; 8 bases align to TRBD2. The CDR3 is made up of 15 amino acids. From germline, CDR1 is MNHNS and CDR2 SASEGT. V shed 2 bases, J shed 7 bases, and the junction held 10 bases outside the gene matches. This CDR3 is CASSEWVPAGDEQYF. CDR3 bases: TGTGCCAGCAGTGAATGGGTCCCAGCGGGAGATGAGCAGTACTTC.

By share, this clonotype ranks as medium-sized (0.01 to 0.1%). This rearrangement joins TRBV11-3 to TRBJ2-1; D perhaps matches TRBD1 (5 bases). The CDR3 consists of 14 residues. Germline lookup yields CDR1 SGHNT and CDR2 YENEEA. Trimming removed 5 bases at V and 6 bases at J, with 14 bases between. The CDR3 is CASSPRVGGNEQFF. The CDR3 bases are TGTGCCAGCAGCCCCAGGGTTGGCGGCAATGAGCAGTTCTTC.

This clonotype is medium-sized (0.01 to 0.1%) by share. The chain combines TRBV6-5 with TRBJ1-2; 7 bases are a match to TRBD1. This CDR3 spans 13 amino acids. Unmatched junction bases numbered 5, after V lost 6 bases and J lost 4 bases. Germline CDR1 is MNHEY and CDR2 is SVGAGI. CDR3 sequence: CASSPPGGYGYTF. The CDR3 DNA reads as TGTGCCAGCAGCCCCCCAGGGGGCTATGGCTACACCTTC.

This clonotype is labeled as medium-sized. The chain is built from TRBV24-1 and TRBJ1-5; D remains ambiguous. The germline gives CDR1 KGHDR, CDR2 SFDVKD. This CDR3 has 18 amino acids. Trimming took 5 bases from V and 1 from J, leaving 20 bases between them. The CDR3 protein is CATSAEIGSSNSNQPQHF. In nucleotides, the CDR3 is TGTGCCACCAGTGCCGAAATCGGGAGTTCTAACAGCAATCAGCCCCAGCATTTT.

This clonotype is termed medium-sized. CDR3 sequence (DNA): TGTGCCAGCAGTTTCGCCCCAGACTCGAACAGGGGGCTCTCTTACTATAGCAATCAGCCCCAGCATTTT. It codes for CASSFAPDSNRGLSYYSNQPQHF. This chain links TRBV28 with TRBJ1-5; 9 bases are shared with TRBD1. Germline V gives CDR1 MDHEN, CDR2 SYDVKM. Trimming took 3 bases from V and 0 from J; bases not matched to a gene: 24. This CDR3 contains 23 residues.

V is TRBV7-2 and J is TRBJ1-1, with TRBD1 as a possible D gene (5 bases). The germline gives CDR1 SGHTA, CDR2 FQGNSA. The CDR3 is 14 residues long. Trimming took off 5 bases at V and 1 base at J, with 11 bases between the two ends. CDR3 region: CASSPGPPNTEAFF. CDR3 DNA sequence: TGTGCCAGCAGCCCGGGACCGCCGAACACTGAAGCTTTCTTT.

In its sample, this clonotype was seen many times. The chain carries TRBV4-1 and TRBJ2-7; perhaps TRBD1 as D (5 bases). Germline CDR1 reads MGHRA; CDR2 reads YSYEKL. The CDR3 runs to 16 residues. V was shortened by 3 bases and J by 4 bases, with 19 bases between the two germline ends. CDR3 protein: CASSHTWPRGLYEQYF. The CDR3 region has the DNA TGCGCCAGCAGCCATACCTGGCCAAGGGGCCTATACGAGCAGTACTTC.

The chain has TRBV19 and TRBJ2-2; 9 nucleotides match TRBD2. The germline V gene encodes CDR1 LNHDA and CDR2 SQIVND (reference sequence). CDR3 length equals 16 residues. The trim removed 0 bases at V and 11 bases at J, leaving 10 bases unmatched. The CDR3 loop is CASSIDLSGGPSELFF. CDR3 nucleotides: TGTGCCAGTAGTATAGATCTTAGCGGGGGACCCTCAGAGCTGTTTTTT. Full variable domain (rest looked up from reference TRBV19 and TRBJ2-2): DGGITQSPKYLFRKEGQNVTLSCEQNLNHDAMYWYRQDPGQGLRLIYYSQIVNDFQKGDIAEGYSVSREKKESFPLTVTSAQKNPTAFYLCASSIDLSGGPSELFFGEGSRLTVL.

This clonotype was recorded at least ten times. The chain links TRBV7-2 to TRBJ2-5, with TRBD2 as a possible D gene (6 bases). The CDR3 covers 18 residues. In germline, CDR1 is SGHTA, CDR2 FQGNSA. V lost 1 base and J lost 1, with 19 bases in between. The CDR3: CASSLGTFGASAQETQYF. The CDR3, as DNA: TGTGCCAGCAGCTTAGGAACCTTTGGGGCTAGCGCCCAAGAGACCCAGTACTTC.

This clonotype ranks as medium-sized. Likely a read error: the CDR3 ends without its conserved phenylalanine or tryptophan. The J gene is TRBJ1-1, the V gene TRBV7-9, with D unclear. Trimming shortened V by 5 bases and J by 4 bases, and 14 bases separated the two germline ends. This CDR3 region has 14 residues. Germline-derived CDR1 and CDR2 are SEHNR and FQNEAQ (reference sequence). The CDR3 spells CASSLQVWATEAFL. CDR3 in DNA: TGTGCCAGCAGCCTGCAGGTCTGGGCCACTGAAGCTTTCCTT.